This TCR beta chain was sequenced for a study of T cells in Graves' hyperthyroidism and ophthalmopathy. V lost 1 base, J lost 2 bases, and 17 bases lay in between. The germline CDR1 and CDR2 sequences are SGHAT and FQNNGV. The CDR3 runs 18 residues. This clonotype was seen only a few times. TCR beta CDR3 regions were amplified from RNA. With the HTBI primer set, the TCR CDR3 went through a first round of RT-PCR. TCRdb passed the multiplex PCR reads through MiXCR, listing each CDR3 protein once. In the table there are about 570,000 distinct CDR3 sequences, 12% to 15% of which are singletons. The chain has TRBV11-2 and TRBJ2-2, with D perhaps matching TRBD1 (5 bases). Input material: blood. The clonotype comes from a woman in her thirties or forties with Graves' hyperthyroidism. CDR3 amino acids: CASSLGWGYSINTGELFF. For the CDR3, the DNA is TGTGCCAGCAGCTTAGGGTGGGGCTACTCTATAAACACCGGGGAGCTGTTTTTT.